One and the same sample provided the 21 T cell receptor beta chains below, sequenced in a study of cytomegalovirus exposure and HLA in healthy donors. Clones were sequenced by immunoSEQ multiplex PCR, and TCRdb holds only the in-frame ones, with some missing. Seen here are about 310,000 clones, approximately 91% observed once, and the top ten hold 0.9% to 1%. Sequenced input: PBMCs. The source is a man younger than 40 in good health and CMV-seronegative.

This sequence joins TRBV5-6 and TRBJ1-5, with 11 nucleotides matching TRBD1. Germline CDR1 is SGHDT and CDR2 is YYEEEE. V lost 2 bases and J lost 4; bases outside the gene matches: 2. This CDR3 has 15 residues. CDR3: CASSLGQGANQPQHF. DNA for the CDR3: TGTGCCAGCAGCTTAGGACAGGGGGCGAATCAGCCCCAGCATTTT.

The V call is TRBV29-1, the J call TRBJ2-1, with unresolved D. Germline V lookup: CDR1 SQVTM, CDR2 ANQGSEA. The CDR3 is 14 residues long. V gave up 7 bases and J gave up 0 bases, with 13 bases separating them. The CDR3 is CSALGESSYNEQFF. Here the CDR3 DNA reads TGCAGCGCGTTGGGCGAAAGCTCCTACAATGAGCAGTTCTTC.

The chain joins TRBV18 to TRBJ1-5; 9 bases align to TRBD1. CDR3 length: 15 residues. Unmatched junction bases numbered 5, after V lost 4 bases and J lost 4 bases. From germline, CDR1 is KGHSH and CDR2 LQKENI. Here the CDR3 reads CASSLGQGENQPQHF. Written as DNA, the CDR3 is TGTGCCAGCTCACTGGGACAGGGCGAAAATCAGCCCCAGCATTTT.

The chain links TRBV11-2 to TRBJ2-1, with D maybe TRBD1 (5 bases). The ends were cut back, 1 base at V and 2 bases at J, with 12 bases in the middle. Germline CDR1 reads SGHAT; CDR2 reads FQNNGV. The CDR3 loop spans 16 amino acids. The CDR3 spells CASSLGSGFAYNEQFF. In DNA, the CDR3 is TGTGCCAGCAGCTTAGGTTCAGGGTTCGCCTACAATGAGCAGTTCTTC.

V and J are TRBV5-6 and TRBJ1-2; D is possibly TRBD1 (5 bases). From germline, CDR1 is SGHDT and CDR2 YYEEEE. V was cut by 0 bases and J by 4 bases, with 13 bases left in between. The CDR3 is 15 residues long. CDR3 bases: TGTGCCAGCAGCTTGGTTAAGGGGTTCGGCTATGGCTACACCTTC. Protein: CASSLVKGFGYGYTF.

The chain joins TRBV6-1 to TRBJ2-5; 9 bases fit TRBD1. Per the germline V gene, CDR1 is MNHNS and CDR2 is SASEGT. With V trimmed by 10 bases and J by 5 bases, 11 bases remained unmatched. There are 14 residues in the CDR3. The CDR3, as DNA: TGTGCCACCTACAGGGGGCACACAGTGGAGACCCAGTACTTC. Amino acid sequence: CATYRGHTVETQYF.

This clone occurred a few times. This chain uses TRBV6-6 with TRBJ2-7; unclear D gene. CDR1 is MNHNY and CDR2 is SVGAGI in the germline V gene (reference sequence). CDR3 length: 12 amino acids. V lost 2 bases, J lost 2 bases, and 4 bases lay in between. CDR3 in amino acids: CASSYAAYEQYF. Here the CDR3 DNA reads TGTGCCAGCAGTTACGCAGCCTACGAGCAGTACTTC.

The rearrangement uses TRBV30 and TRBJ2-1; 7 positions agree with TRBD2. Germline values: CDR1 GTSNPN, CDR2 SVGIG (reference sequence). The V segment lost 2 bases and the J segment 8 bases; nucleotides outside the gene matches: 0. This CDR3 spans 11 amino acids. The CDR3 DNA is TGTGCCTGGAGTCGGGGGGATGAGCAGTTCTTC. Translated: CAWSRGDEQFF.

V usage is TRBV6-1 and J usage is TRBJ2-7, with D unclear. V was cut by 6 bases and J by 4 bases, with 10 bases left in between. The CDR3 has 12 residues. Germline CDR1 reads MNHNS; CDR2 reads SASEGT. CDR3 in amino acids: CASRGNTYEQYF. The CDR3 coding sequence is TGTGCCAGCAGGGGCAACACGTACGAGCAGTACTTC.

Turning to this clone: The sample holds other DNA sequences that translate to the same CDR3. V is TRBV4-3 and J is TRBJ1-6; maybe TRBD1 (6 bases). Trimming pared 3 bases from V and 7 bases from J, leaving 7 bases between. Germline V gene data show CDR1 as LGHNA and CDR2 as YSLEER. The CDR3 is 13 residues long. The DNA for the CDR3 is TGCGCCAGCAGCCAGGGGGCAAATTCACCCCTCCACTTT. It translates to CASSQGANSPLHF.

The chain employs TRBV6-1 and TRBJ1-5; TRBD1 is a possible D gene (5 bases). This CDR3 spans 15 amino acids. V was clipped by 1 base and J by 4 bases, with 11 bases between them. Germline CDR1 and CDR2: MNHNS and SASEGT. Here the CDR3 DNA reads TGTGCCAGCAGTGAAGGGGGGGTAGGTAATCAGCCCCAGCATTTT. It yields the protein CASSEGGVGNQPQHF.

The genes are TRBV11-2 and TRBJ2-1, with 9 bases identical to TRBD2. After removal of 5 bases from V and 3 bases from J, the junction contained 5 bases not matched to a gene. CDR3 length equals 15 residues. Per germline, CDR1 SGHAT and CDR2 FQNNGV. In DNA form, the CDR3 reads TGTGCCAGCAGCAGTAGCGGGGGACTCTACAATGAGCAGTTCTTC. Amino acids: CASSSSGGLYNEQFF.

The chain is built from TRBV2 and TRBJ1-6; 11 bases match TRBD1. This CDR3 has 15 amino acids. With 6 bases clipped from V and 9 bases from J, the junction kept 7 bases outside the gene matches. Germline CDR1 is SNHLY and CDR2 is FYNNEI. The CDR3 spells CASRVLGQGGSPLHF. For the CDR3, the DNA is TGTGCCAGCAGGGTATTGGGACAGGGGGGTTCACCCCTCCACTTT.

This sequence joins TRBV5-1 and TRBJ1-2; no firm D call. This CDR3 is built from 13 residues. Trimming took 7 bases from V and 6 from J, leaving 16 bases between them. The germline V gene has CDR1 SGHRS and CDR2 YFSETQ. CDR3 sequence: CASLERPVNGYTF. In DNA, the CDR3 is TGCGCCAGCCTAGAACGACCGGTAAATGGCTACACCTTC.

As for this clone: Other DNA sequences from this sample encode an identical CDR3 as well. This chain connects TRBV27 to TRBJ1-2; the D gene is possibly TRBD1 (5 bases). V was clipped by 5 bases and J by 2 bases, with 12 bases between them. Germline V gives CDR1 MNHEY, CDR2 SMNVEV (reference sequence). This CDR3 region has 14 residues. CDR3 sequence (DNA): TGTGCCAGCAGTCTCTCGGGGGGAAACTATGGCTACACCTTC. Residues: CASSLSGGNYGYTF.

About this clone itself: At one of its ends the junction is not consistent with the germline gene, which may arise from a read error. This chain uses TRBV11-2 with TRBJ2-7; D is unresolved. Germline V gene lookup returns CDR1 SGHAT and CDR2 FQNNGV. This CDR3 has 11 residues. As DNA, the CDR3 is TGTGCCAGCAGCTTATCTGGGCCCCCGAACTTC. Translated, it gives CASSLSGPPNF.

There are a few counts of this clone. The chain employs TRBV2 and TRBJ1-2; TRBD1 agrees at 9 bases. Germline V gene sequence: CDR1 SNHLY, CDR2 FYNNEI. This CDR3 spans 14 amino acids. The junction had 11 bases not matched to a gene; V was cut back by 10 bases and J by 5 bases. This CDR3 reads CATHPGQGFYGYTF. The CDR3 coding sequence is TGTGCCACCCACCCGGGACAGGGTTTTTATGGCTACACCTTC.

The chain has TRBV19 and TRBJ2-7; a possible D gene is TRBD2 (5 bases). The CDR3 totals 15 residues. In germline, CDR1 is LNHDA, CDR2 SQIVND (reference sequence). Trimming stripped 4 bases from V and 1 base from J, with 14 bases between. CDR3 DNA: TGTGCCAGTAGTACCCGGGGTGGTCTATCCTACGAGCAGTACTTC. This encodes CASSTRGGLSYEQYF.

This clone was counted between two and nine times. The gene calls are TRBV2 and TRBJ1-2; D call uncertain. Germline CDR1 and CDR2: SNHLY and FYNNEI. The CDR3 totals 14 residues. V was pared by 3 bases and J by 4 bases, with 12 bases between. CDR3 DNA: TGTGCCAGCAGTGAGGCCGGAGGCTCCTATGGCTACACCTTC. It yields the protein CASSEAGGSYGYTF.

This sequence joins TRBV27 and TRBJ1-6; the match to TRBD1 covers 8 bases. The CDR3 contains 16 residues. The germline CDR1 and CDR2 sequences are MNHEY and SMNVEV (reference sequence). The V gene end was trimmed by 5 bases and the J gene end by 2 bases; junction bases not matched to a gene: 5. The CDR3: CASSGGTGAYNSPLHF. CDR3 DNA: TGTGCCAGCAGTGGAGGGACAGGTGCCTATAATTCACCCCTCCACTTT.

The rearrangement uses TRBV19 and TRBJ1-1, with D possibly TRBD1 on 6 matching bases. Trimming took 8 bases from V and 1 from J, leaving 17 bases between them. The germline V gene encodes CDR1 LNHDA and CDR2 SQIVND (reference sequence). The CDR3 consists of 15 residues. This chain's CDR3 is CASQTGPQGNTEAFF. The CDR3 coding sequence is TGTGCCAGTCAGACAGGTCCACAGGGGAACACTGAAGCTTTCTTT. The full variable domain, completed using reference TRBV19 and TRBJ1-1, is DGGITQSPKYLFRKEGQNVTLSCEQNLNHDAMYWYRQDPGQGLRLIYYSQIVNDFQKGDIAEGYSVSREKKESFPLTVTSAQKNPTAFYLCASQTGPQGNTEAFFGQGTRLTVV.